Shown below are 26 T cell receptor beta chains from a single sample sequenced in a study of T cell responses to AZD1222 COVID-19 vaccine. Method: immunoSEQ multiplex PCR; TCRdb's copy keeps in-frame clones and lacks some. The sample lists some 150,000 clones, 85% to 90% occurring once. Sequenced material: peripheral blood, taken 28 days after the second dose of the MenACWY control vaccine. These receptors all stem from an adult who received the MenACWY meningococcal vaccine as a control.

This chain joins TRBV7-6 and TRBJ2-2, with TRBD2 identical over 13 bases. The germline V gene encodes CDR1 SGHVS and CDR2 FNYEAQ. This CDR3 is built from 18 residues. V was clipped by 3 bases and J by 0 bases; unmatched bases: 4. The CDR3 sequence is CASSFILAGGPNTGELFF. The CDR3 DNA is TGTGCCAGCAGCTTCATACTAGCGGGAGGGCCGAACACCGGGGAGCTGTTTTTT.

The chain combines TRBV28 with TRBJ2-5; D unresolved. Trimming cost V 3 bases and J 2 bases, with 7 bases left between them. This CDR3 has 13 residues. Looked up from germline, CDR1 is MDHEN and CDR2 is SYDVKM. In DNA, the CDR3 is TGTGCCAGCAGTTTCTCCAGTCAAGAGACCCAGTACTTC. It translates to CASSFSSQETQYF.

This clone was found once. The chain uses TRBV2 and TRBJ2-7; 8 bases line up with TRBD1. The CDR3 length is 14 residues. The V and J ends lost 8 bases and 0 bases, in that order; junction bases with no gene match: 6. Germline V gene sequence: CDR1 SNHLY, CDR2 FYNNEI. CDR3 in DNA: TGTGCCAGCGGATGGGACAGGACCTCCTACGAGCAGTACTTC. It encodes CASGWDRTSYEQYF.

This chain joins TRBV6-5 and TRBJ1-1; weak D call: TRBD1 (5 bases). Germline-derived CDR1 and CDR2 are MNHEY and SVGAGI. This CDR3 has 15 amino acids. Trimming removed 6 bases from V and 4 bases from J, with 18 bases in between. DNA for the CDR3: TGTGCCAGCAGCTTGTACGCCTCGGGGACCACTGAAGCTTTCTTT. Translation gives CASSLYASGTTEAFF.

This chain connects TRBV6-2 or TRBV6-3 to TRBJ1-4; TRBD1 is a possible D gene (6 bases). Trimming took off 5 bases at V and 6 bases at J, with 10 bases between the two ends. The CDR3 sequence is 13 residues long. Germline loops: CDR1 MNHEY, CDR2 SVGEGT. The CDR3 coding sequence is TGTGCCAGCAGTAGACAGGTCGATGAAAAACTGTTTTTT. It codes for CASSRQVDEKLFF.

In this sample, this clone turned up once. The V call is TRBV27, the J call TRBJ2-7; D perhaps matches TRBD1 (6 bases). Trimming took off 9 bases at V and 0 bases at J, with 15 bases between the two ends. The germline gives CDR1 MNHEY, CDR2 SMNVEV (reference sequence). CDR3 length equals 14 residues. Here the CDR3 reads CASTDRPNSYEQYF. As DNA, the CDR3 is TGTGCCAGTACAGACAGGCCGAACTCCTACGAGCAGTACTTC.

The genes are TRBV19 and TRBJ1-1; no definite D call. V shed 3 bases and J shed 7 bases, with 9 bases lying between them. The CDR3 is 12 residues long. Germline assignment: CDR1 LNHDA and CDR2 SQIVND (reference sequence). CDR3 residues: CASSIKGSEAFF. In DNA form, the CDR3 reads TGTGCCAGTAGTATTAAGGGCAGTGAAGCTTTCTTT.

This chain joins TRBV6-5 and TRBJ2-1, with D possibly matching TRBD2 (5 bases). V gave up 4 bases and J gave up 4 bases, with 11 bases separating them. This CDR3 region has 14 residues. Germline CDR1 and CDR2: MNHEY and SVGAGI. In DNA form, the CDR3 reads TGTGCCAGCAGTTTCGGGGAGCCTTACAATGAGCAGTTCTTC. It specifies CASSFGEPYNEQFF.

This chain links TRBV12-3 or TRBV12-4 with TRBJ2-1; the D is unclear. The CDR3 is 11 residues long. Trimming shortened V by 6 bases and J by 9 bases, and 9 bases separated the two germline ends. The CDR3 region has the DNA TGTGCCAGCAGGAGGTTAAGTGAGCAGTTCTTC. The encoded protein is CASRRLSEQFF.

This clone has only one observation. The chain combines TRBV10-1 with TRBJ2-3, with 14 bases matching TRBD2. J gave up 2 bases and V 5 bases, and 9 bases lay outside the gene matches. This CDR3 comprises 18 residues. CDR1 WNHNN and CDR2 SYGVQD come from the germline V gene (reference sequence). The CDR3 DNA sequence: TGCGCCAGCAGTTTCACCGGGACTAGCGGGGGAGCCACAGATACGCAGTATTTT. Translation: CASSFTGTSGGATDTQYF.

This clone was picked up a small number of times. This chain joins TRBV18 and TRBJ1-2; D remains ambiguous. CDR1 KGHSH and CDR2 LQKENI come from the germline V gene. V was trimmed by 2 bases and J by 10 bases, leaving 14 bases between them. The CDR3 spans 13 residues. Here the CDR3 reads CASSPGATRDYTF. The CDR3 nucleotides are TGTGCCAGCTCACCAGGTGCAACGAGAGACTACACCTTC.

The chain employs TRBV24-1 and TRBJ2-3; TRBD1 matches 8 bases. The CDR3 runs 16 residues. Germline V lookup: CDR1 KGHDR, CDR2 SFDVKD. V trimming: 4 bases; J trimming: 0 bases; junction bases outside the gene matches: 5. This chain's CDR3 is CATSEPRTGSTDTQYF. The CDR3 nucleotides read TGTGCCACCAGTGAACCGAGGACAGGGAGCACAGATACGCAGTATTTT.

This clone was seen just once. The genes are TRBV2 and TRBJ1-1, with D perhaps matching TRBD1 (6 bases). There are 13 residues in the CDR3. Germline V gene data show CDR1 as SNHLY and CDR2 as FYNNEI. Here the CDR3 DNA reads TGTGCGACGGGGGCCCTCATGAACACTGAAGCTTTCTTT. Translation: CATGALMNTEAFF.

The J gene is TRBJ2-7, the V gene TRBV19; 14 bases are shared with TRBD2. Germline V CDR1 and CDR2: LNHDA, SQIVND (reference sequence). This CDR3 contains 16 residues. Losses at the gene ends were 0 bases for V and 3 bases for J; bases not matched to a gene: 1. CDR3 in DNA: TGTGCCAGTAGTATAGATGGGACTAGCGGGAGCTACGAGCAGTACTTC. It codes for CASSIDGTSGSYEQYF.

The chain joins TRBV5-1 to TRBJ1-6, with 7 bases identical to TRBD1. The CDR3 consists of 14 residues. Germline CDR1 and CDR2: SGHRS and YFSETQ. J gave up 6 bases and V 0 bases, and 0 bases lay outside the gene matches. The CDR3 sequence is CASSLGQGNSPLHF. The CDR3 region has the DNA TGCGCCAGCAGCTTGGGACAGGGTAATTCACCCCTCCACTTT.

The chain couples TRBV30 to TRBJ1-2; 7 bases agree with TRBD1. CDR3 size: 12 residues. The germline CDR1 and CDR2 sequences are GTSNPN and SVGIG (reference sequence). Trimming at V came to 2 bases and at J to 7 bases, leaving 4 bases not matched to a gene. The CDR3 nucleotides read TGTGCCTGGAGTCCAGGGGGTGGTGGCTACACCTTC. This translates into CAWSPGGGGYTF.

The table lists this clone with a few counts. The V and J genes are TRBV28 and TRBJ1-4; 7 bases align to TRBD1. Germline V gene lookup returns CDR1 MDHEN and CDR2 SYDVKM. CDR3 size: 18 residues. Trimming removed 3 bases from V and 3 bases from J; junction bases left unmatched: 13. In DNA form, the CDR3 reads TGTGCCAGCAGTTTTTTGTACGTGCGGGGACAGTCTAATGAAAAACTGTTTTTT. Encoded protein: CASSFLYVRGQSNEKLFF.

CDR3 protein: CASSLSRGMVSNQPQHF. CDR3 nucleotides: TGTGCCAGCAGCTTATCTCGGGGGATGGTAAGCAATCAGCCCCAGCATTTT. The chain recombines TRBV7-8 with TRBJ1-5; TRBD1 might be the D (5 bases). The CDR3 extends over 17 amino acids. Germline V CDR1 and CDR2: SGHVS, FQNEAQ. The V and J ends lost 2 bases and 1 base respectively, with 15 bases between them.

The gene calls are TRBV29-1 and TRBJ2-7; D is ambiguous. There are 11 residues in the CDR3. CDR1 is SQVTM and CDR2 is ANQGSEA in the germline V gene. V was trimmed by 6 bases and J by 2 bases, leaving 8 bases between them. As DNA, the CDR3 is TGCAGCGTCCAGGCCCCCTACGAGCAGTACTTC. Its protein product is CSVQAPYEQYF.

The chain is built from TRBV21-1 and TRBJ2-3; the table gives TRBD2 as D, unverified against the DNA. TRBV21-1 is designated a pseudogene. This CDR3 contains 15 residues. The CDR3 nucleotides are TGTGCCAGCAGCAAAGTGACTAGCGGGAGAAATACGCAGTATTTT. Amino acids: CASSKVTSGRNTQYF.

This clone was seen a few times. The gene calls are TRBV7-3 and TRBJ1-1, with D tentatively TRBD1 (5 bases). CDR1 is SGHTA, CDR2 FQGTGA, per germline. V gave up 3 bases and J gave up 5 bases, with 10 bases separating them. The CDR3 runs 13 residues. CDR3 DNA sequence: TGTGCCAGCAGCTTTGACAGCCAAACTGAAGCTTTCTTT. Translated: CASSFDSQTEAFF. Combining the CDR3 with reference TRBV7-3 and TRBJ1-1 gives the whole variable domain GAGVSQTPSNKVTEKGKYVELRCDPISGHTALYWYRQSLGQGPEFLIYFQGTGAADDSGLPNDRFFAVRPEGSVSTLKIQRTERGDSAVYLCASSFDSQTEAFFGQGTRLTVV.

The rearrangement links TRBV2 to TRBJ2-5; D unresolved. Trimming removed 10 bases at V and 9 bases at J, with 12 bases between. Germline lookup yields CDR1 SNHLY and CDR2 FYNNEI. CDR3 length: 10 amino acids. The CDR3 sequence: CAINPYAQYF. The CDR3 nucleotides read TGTGCCATTAACCCCTATGCCCAGTACTTC.

The chain links TRBV7-2 to TRBJ2-6, with a possible D match to TRBD1 (6 bases). Germline assignment: CDR1 SGHTA and CDR2 FQGNSA. V gave up 6 bases and J gave up 0 bases, with 9 bases separating them. This CDR3 contains 15 residues. The CDR3 DNA follows: TGTGCCAGCAGTAAAGGGGGCTCTGGGGCCAACGTCCTGACTTTC. This sequence encodes CASSKGGSGANVLTF.

The CDR3 is CASRLRDGANVLTF. CDR3 DNA sequence: TGTGCCAGCAGACTTCGGGATGGGGCCAACGTCCTGACTTTC. The chain uses TRBV6-5 and TRBJ2-6; D is possibly TRBD2 (5 bases). This CDR3 is built from 14 residues. The ends were cut back, 6 bases at V and 3 bases at J, with 9 bases in the middle. CDR1 and CDR2 (germline): MNHEY, SVGAGI.

This chain uses TRBV19 with TRBJ2-7, with TRBD1 matching 8 bases. After removal of 5 bases from V and 0 bases from J, the junction contained 6 bases not matched to a gene. Germline V gene data show CDR1 as LNHDA and CDR2 as SQIVND (reference sequence). The CDR3 has 15 residues. The CDR3 is CASSLQGAVSYEQYF. The CDR3, as DNA: TGTGCCAGTAGTCTGCAGGGGGCTGTCTCCTACGAGCAGTACTTC.

The V and J genes are TRBV30 and TRBJ2-1; 7 bases are a match to TRBD2. V lost 0 bases and J lost 8; bases outside the gene matches: 16. Per the germline V gene, CDR1 is GTSNPN and CDR2 is SVGIG (reference sequence). This CDR3 is built from 17 residues. The CDR3 region is CAWSVLRGTRTGDEQFF. The CDR3 region has the DNA TGTGCCTGGAGTGTATTGCGGGGGACCCGCACTGGGGATGAGCAGTTCTTC.